The 13 T cell receptor beta chains reported below all come from one sample, sequenced in a study of PD-1 blockade in mismatch repair-deficient tumors. Method: immunoSEQ multiplex PCR; TCRdb's copy keeps in-frame clones and lacks some. The sample carries some 130,000 clones, 88% recorded once. Sequences were derived from peripheral blood, sampled 70 to 73 weeks after starting pembrolizumab. The receptors were sampled from an adult with mismatch repair-deficient cancer.

The CDR3 nucleotides read TGTGCCAGCATGGGAGGCAATGAGCAGTTCTTC. This codes for CASMGGNEQFF. This chain links TRBV19 with TRBJ2-1; TRBD2 might be the D (6 bases). This CDR3 contains 11 residues. CDR1 LNHDA and CDR2 SQIVND come from the germline V gene (reference sequence). V lost 9 bases and J 6 bases, leaving 9 bases between the germline ends.

The chain couples TRBV7-9 to TRBJ2-7; D is unclear. V shed 1 base and J shed 0 bases, with 13 bases lying between them. This CDR3 spans 16 amino acids. Per germline, CDR1 SEHNR and CDR2 FQNEAQ (reference sequence). Here the CDR3 DNA reads TGTGCCAGCAGCTTAGGACCGGGTAGAGACTCCTACGAGCAGTACTTC. Translating it yields CASSLGPGRDSYEQYF.

This clone was picked up a small number of times. The chain recombines TRBV18 with TRBJ2-7; D possibly corresponds to TRBD2 (6 bases). Between the trimmed V and J ends, which lost 3 bases and 0 bases, there was a span of 9 bases. This CDR3 comprises 14 residues. Germline V gene data show CDR1 as KGHSH and CDR2 as LQKENI. CDR3 sequence reads: CASSPGSPSYEQYF. The CDR3 coding sequence is TGTGCCAGCTCACCCGGGAGCCCCTCCTACGAGCAGTACTTC.

This clone was counted a single time. The junction does not match germline at one end; this may be a read error. The chain recombines TRBV6-5 with TRBJ2-3; 9 nucleotides agree with TRBD2. The V gene's germline CDR1 is MNHEY and CDR2 SVGAGI. This CDR3 region has 15 residues. The CDR3 sequence: CASSSGTSSIDTQYF. CDR3 DNA sequence: TGTGCCAGCAGCTCAGGGACTAGCAGCATAGATACGCAGTATTTT.

This clone was counted only a few times. This chain connects TRBV5-4 to TRBJ1-2, with D maybe TRBD1 (6 bases). Germline CDR1 is SGHNT and CDR2 is YYREEE (reference sequence). The ends were cut back, 2 bases at V and 7 bases at J, with 12 bases in the middle. The CDR3 totals 13 residues. The CDR3: CASSFGRGGGYTF. The CDR3 region has the DNA TGTGCCAGCAGCTTTGGCAGGGGAGGTGGCTACACCTTC. The full variable domain, in which reference TRBV5-4 and TRBJ1-2 provide the parts outside the CDR3, is ETGVTQSPTHLIKTRGQQVTLRCSSQSGHNTVSWYQQALGQGPQFIFQYYREEENGRGNFPPRFSGLQFPNYSSELNVNALELDDSALYLCASSFGRGGGYTFGSGTRLTVV.

V gene TRBV4-3 combines with J gene TRBJ2-3; no reliable D call. Trimming stripped 4 bases from V and 2 bases from J, with 7 bases between. Germline V gene sequence: CDR1 LGHNA, CDR2 YSLEER. The CDR3 has 13 amino acids. CDR3 sequence reads: CASSRSYTDTQYF. DNA of the CDR3: TGCGCCAGCAGCCGCAGTTACACAGATACGCAGTATTTT.

The V gene is TRBV7-2, the J gene TRBJ2-1, with 7 nucleotides matching TRBD1. Germline trimming cut 5 bases from V and 8 bases from J; bases unmatched to any gene: 6. Germline CDR1 reads SGHTA; CDR2 reads FQGNSA. CDR3 length: 13 residues. The CDR3 reads CASSRQGPHEQFF. In nucleotides, the CDR3 is TGTGCCAGCAGCCGACAGGGTCCCCATGAGCAGTTCTTC.

This clone turned up a few times. V gene TRBV19 combines with J gene TRBJ1-1; D is ambiguous. V lost 6 bases, J lost 4 bases, and 12 bases lay in between. Germline V CDR1 and CDR2: LNHDA, SQIVND (reference sequence). CDR3 size: 13 residues. The CDR3 nucleotides are TGTGCCAGTAGGGTCCTAGATGGCACTGAAGCTTTCTTT. Its protein product is CASRVLDGTEAFF.

CDR3 sequence reads: CASSIREASHEQYF. The CDR3 coding sequence is TGTGCCAGCAGTATCAGGGAAGCGAGCCACGAGCAGTACTTC. This sequence joins TRBV27 and TRBJ2-7; D perhaps matches TRBD1 (5 bases). Germline lookup yields CDR1 MNHEY and CDR2 SMNVEV (reference sequence). Trimming took off 5 bases at V and 5 bases at J, with 16 bases between the two ends. There are 14 residues in the CDR3.

The chain is built from TRBV5-6 and TRBJ2-7, with D perhaps matching TRBD1 (5 bases). From germline, CDR1 is SGHDT and CDR2 YYEEEE. The CDR3 length is 15 residues. Trimming removed 0 bases from V and 2 bases from J, with 12 bases in between. Here the CDR3 DNA reads TGTGCCAGCAGCTTGGTGGCAGGGTGGGCCTACGAGCAGTACTTC. Its translation: CASSLVAGWAYEQYF.

This chain links TRBV4-1 with TRBJ2-1; D might be TRBD1 or TRBD2, each matching 5 bases. The CDR3 is 15 amino acids. Trimming removed 4 bases at V and 3 bases at J, with 13 bases between. CDR1 and CDR2 from the germline V gene are MGHRA and YSYEKL. This CDR3 reads CASSLRDGHYNEQFF. DNA for the CDR3: TGCGCCAGCAGCCTCCGGGACGGTCACTACAATGAGCAGTTCTTC.

The rearrangement joins TRBV4-1 to TRBJ2-1; 9 positions agree with TRBD2. V shed 4 bases and J 2 bases; nucleotides not matched to a gene: 12. CDR3 length: 18 residues. The germline V gene encodes CDR1 MGHRA and CDR2 YSYEKL. The CDR3 loop reads CASSPFSGSSRAYNEQFF. In DNA form, the CDR3 reads TGCGCCAGCAGCCCGTTTAGCGGGAGTAGTCGGGCCTACAATGAGCAGTTCTTC.

J is TRBJ2-7 and V is TRBV29-1, with D possibly being TRBD1 or TRBD2 (5 bases each). Germline assignment: CDR1 SQVTM and CDR2 ANQGSEA. The V and J ends lost 2 bases and 1 base respectively, with 12 bases between them. The CDR3 has 14 amino acids. The CDR3 loop is CSVETGDPSYEQYF. DNA for the CDR3: TGCAGCGTTGAAACCGGGGACCCTTCCTACGAGCAGTACTTC.